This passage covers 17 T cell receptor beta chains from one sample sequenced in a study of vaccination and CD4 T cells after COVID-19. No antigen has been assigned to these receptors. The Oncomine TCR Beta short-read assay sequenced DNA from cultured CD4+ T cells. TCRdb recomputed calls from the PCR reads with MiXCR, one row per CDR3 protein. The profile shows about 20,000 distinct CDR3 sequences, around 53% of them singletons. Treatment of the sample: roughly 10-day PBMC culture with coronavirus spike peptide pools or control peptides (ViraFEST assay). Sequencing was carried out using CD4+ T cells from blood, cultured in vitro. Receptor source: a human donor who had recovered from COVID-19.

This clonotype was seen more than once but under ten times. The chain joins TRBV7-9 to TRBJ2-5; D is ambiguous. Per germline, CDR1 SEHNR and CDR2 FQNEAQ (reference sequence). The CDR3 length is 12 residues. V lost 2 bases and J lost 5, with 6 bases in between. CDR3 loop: CASSLIGETQYF. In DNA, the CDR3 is TGTGCCAGCAGCTTAATTGGTGAGACCCAGTACTTC.

Written as DNA, the CDR3 is TGTGCCAGCAGGCAGCTATCCCAAGAGACCCAGTACTTC. Translated: CASRQLSQETQYF. The gene calls are TRBV6-1 and TRBJ2-5; D not certain. Per the germline V gene, CDR1 is MNHNS and CDR2 is SASEGT. The CDR3 consists of 13 residues. Trimming removed 6 bases at V and 1 base at J, with 9 bases between.

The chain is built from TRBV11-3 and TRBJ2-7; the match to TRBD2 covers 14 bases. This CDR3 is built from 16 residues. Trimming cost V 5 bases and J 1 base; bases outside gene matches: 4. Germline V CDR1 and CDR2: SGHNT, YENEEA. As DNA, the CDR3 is TGTGCCAGCAGCGCCGGGACTAGCGGGGGATCCTACGAGCAGTACTTC. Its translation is CASSAGTSGGSYEQYF.

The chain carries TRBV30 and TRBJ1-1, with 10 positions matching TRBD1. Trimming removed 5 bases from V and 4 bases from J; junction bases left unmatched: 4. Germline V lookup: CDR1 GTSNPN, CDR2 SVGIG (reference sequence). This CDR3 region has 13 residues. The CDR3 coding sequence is TGTGCCTGGTTGGGGGACAGGGGCACTGAAGCTTTCTTT. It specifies CAWLGDRGTEAFF.

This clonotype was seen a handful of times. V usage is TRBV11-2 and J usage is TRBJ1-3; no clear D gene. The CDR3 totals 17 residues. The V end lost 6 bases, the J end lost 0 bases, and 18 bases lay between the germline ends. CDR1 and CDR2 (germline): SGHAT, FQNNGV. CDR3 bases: TGTGCCAGCAGACCGCGGCCCGGGGAGAGCTCTGGAAACACCATATATTTT. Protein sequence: CASRPRPGESSGNTIYF.

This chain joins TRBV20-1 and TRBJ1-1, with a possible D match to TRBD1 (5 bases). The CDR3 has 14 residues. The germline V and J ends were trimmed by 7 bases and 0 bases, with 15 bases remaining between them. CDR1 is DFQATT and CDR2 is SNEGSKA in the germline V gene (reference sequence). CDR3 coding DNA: TGCAGTGGTAATCCCCGGGGGATGAACACTGAAGCTTTCTTT. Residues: CSGNPRGMNTEAFF.

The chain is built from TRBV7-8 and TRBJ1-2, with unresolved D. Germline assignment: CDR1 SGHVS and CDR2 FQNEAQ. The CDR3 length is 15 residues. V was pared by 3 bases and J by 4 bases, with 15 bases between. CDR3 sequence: CASSFNLQGPYGYTF. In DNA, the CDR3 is TGTGCCAGCAGCTTTAATTTACAAGGACCCTATGGCTACACCTTC.

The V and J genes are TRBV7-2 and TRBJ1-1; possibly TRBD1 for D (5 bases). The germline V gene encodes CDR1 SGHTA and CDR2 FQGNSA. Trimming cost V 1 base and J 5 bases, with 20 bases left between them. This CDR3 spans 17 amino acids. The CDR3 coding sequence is TGTGCCAGCAGCTTAGGTGGTGGGGCGCGTAGTTTTACTGAAGCTTTCTTT. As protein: CASSLGGGARSFTEAFF.

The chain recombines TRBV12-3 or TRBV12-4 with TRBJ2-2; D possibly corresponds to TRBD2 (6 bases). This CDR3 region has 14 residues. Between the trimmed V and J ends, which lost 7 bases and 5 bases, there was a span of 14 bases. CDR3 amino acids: CASILTSGTGELFF. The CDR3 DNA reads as TGTGCCAGCATACTGACTAGTGGGACCGGGGAGCTGTTTTTT.

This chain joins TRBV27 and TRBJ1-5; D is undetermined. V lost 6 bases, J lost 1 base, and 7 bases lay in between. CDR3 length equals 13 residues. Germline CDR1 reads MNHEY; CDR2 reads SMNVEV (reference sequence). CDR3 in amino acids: CASSLLSNQPQHF. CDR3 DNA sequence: TGTGCCAGCAGCCTGCTGAGCAATCAGCCCCAGCATTTT.

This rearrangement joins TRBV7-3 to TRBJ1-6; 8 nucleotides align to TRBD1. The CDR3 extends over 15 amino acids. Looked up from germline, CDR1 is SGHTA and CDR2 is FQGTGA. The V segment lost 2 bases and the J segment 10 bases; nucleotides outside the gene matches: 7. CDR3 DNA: TGTGCCAGCAGCTTAGGCTCAGGGGGCGAATCACCCCTCCACTTT. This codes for CASSLGSGGESPLHF.

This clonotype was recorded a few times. This CDR3 is CASSMGGGAGELFF. The CDR3 DNA reads as TGTGCCAGTAGTATGGGAGGAGGGGCCGGGGAGCTGTTTTTT. The J gene is TRBJ2-2, the V gene TRBV19, with D tentatively TRBD2 (6 bases). There are 14 residues in the CDR3. V was clipped by 3 bases and J by 6 bases, with 11 bases between them. Germline lookup yields CDR1 LNHDA and CDR2 SQIVND (reference sequence).

CDR3 protein: CASSEGGTAGGANVLTF. In DNA form, the CDR3 reads TGTGCCAGCAGTGAAGGGGGGACAGCCGGAGGGGCCAACGTCCTGACTTTC. J is TRBJ2-6 and V is TRBV6-1, with 7 positions matching TRBD1. The germline CDR1 and CDR2 sequences are MNHNS and SASEGT. After removal of 1 base from V and 4 bases from J, the junction contained 7 bases not matched to a gene. The CDR3 consists of 17 residues.

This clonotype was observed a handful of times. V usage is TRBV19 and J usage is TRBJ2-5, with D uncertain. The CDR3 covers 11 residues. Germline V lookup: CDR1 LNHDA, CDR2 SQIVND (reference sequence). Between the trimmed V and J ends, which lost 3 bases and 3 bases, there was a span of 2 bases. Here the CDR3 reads CASSIKETQYF. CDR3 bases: TGTGCCAGTAGTATTAAAGAGACCCAGTACTTC.

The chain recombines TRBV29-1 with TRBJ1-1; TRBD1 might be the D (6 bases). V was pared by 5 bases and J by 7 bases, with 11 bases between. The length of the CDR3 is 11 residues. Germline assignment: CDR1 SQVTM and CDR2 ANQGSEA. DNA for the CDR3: TGCAGCGTTAGAGAACAGGGTGAAGCTTTCTTT. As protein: CSVREQGEAFF.

The CDR3 sequence: CATSEGRTGRGTGELFF. The CDR3 DNA sequence: TGTGCCACCAGTGAGGGTCGTACAGGGCGGGGGACCGGGGAGCTGTTTTTT. The V gene is TRBV24-1, the J gene TRBJ2-2; tentative D call: TRBD2 (7 bases). From germline, CDR1 is KGHDR and CDR2 SFDVKD. V lost 4 bases and J lost 5, with 19 bases in between. CDR3 size: 17 residues.

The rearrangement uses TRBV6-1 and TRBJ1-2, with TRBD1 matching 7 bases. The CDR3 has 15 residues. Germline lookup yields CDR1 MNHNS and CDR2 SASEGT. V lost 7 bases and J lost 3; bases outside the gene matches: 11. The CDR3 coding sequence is TGTGCCAGCATCCCCCTGCGGCAGGGGGACTATGGCTACACCTTC. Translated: CASIPLRQGDYGYTF.